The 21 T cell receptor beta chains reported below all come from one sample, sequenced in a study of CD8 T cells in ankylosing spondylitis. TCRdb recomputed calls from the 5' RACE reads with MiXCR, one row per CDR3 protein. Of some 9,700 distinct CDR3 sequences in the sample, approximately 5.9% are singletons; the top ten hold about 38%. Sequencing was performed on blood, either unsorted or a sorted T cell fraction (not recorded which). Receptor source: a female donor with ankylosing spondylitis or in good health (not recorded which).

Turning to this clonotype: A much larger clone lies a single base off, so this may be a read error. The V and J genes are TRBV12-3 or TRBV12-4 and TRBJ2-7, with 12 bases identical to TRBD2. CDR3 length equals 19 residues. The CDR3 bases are TGTACCAGCAGTCCCACGACTAGCGGGAGAGCCTCTAACGACTACGAGCAGTACTTC. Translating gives CTSSPTTSGRASNDYEQYF.

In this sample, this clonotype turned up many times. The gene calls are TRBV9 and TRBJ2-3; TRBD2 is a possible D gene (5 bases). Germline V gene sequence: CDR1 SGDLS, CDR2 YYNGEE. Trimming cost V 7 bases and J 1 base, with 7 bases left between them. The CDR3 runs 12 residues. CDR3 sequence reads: CASGGRTDTQYF. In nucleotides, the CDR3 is TGTGCCAGCGGAGGTCGCACAGATACGCAGTATTTT.

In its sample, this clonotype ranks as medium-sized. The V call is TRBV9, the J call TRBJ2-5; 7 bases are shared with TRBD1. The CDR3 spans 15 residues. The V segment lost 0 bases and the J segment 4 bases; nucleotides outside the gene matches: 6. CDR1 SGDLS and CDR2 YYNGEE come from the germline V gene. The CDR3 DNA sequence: TGTGCCAGCAGCGTAGGAGGGGGCGCGGGAGAGACCCAGTACTTC. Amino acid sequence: CASSVGGGAGETQYF.

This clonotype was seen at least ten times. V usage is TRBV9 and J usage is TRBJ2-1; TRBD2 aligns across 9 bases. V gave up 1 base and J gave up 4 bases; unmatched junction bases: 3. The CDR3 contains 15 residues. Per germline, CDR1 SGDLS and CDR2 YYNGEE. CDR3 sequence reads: CASSVSSGGYNEQFF. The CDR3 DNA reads TGTGCCAGCAGCGTAAGTAGCGGGGGATACAATGAGCAGTTCTTC.

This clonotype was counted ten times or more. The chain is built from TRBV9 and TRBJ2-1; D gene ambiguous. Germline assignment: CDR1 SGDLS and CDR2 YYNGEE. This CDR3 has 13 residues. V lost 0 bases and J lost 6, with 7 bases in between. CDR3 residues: CASSVGAPNEQFF. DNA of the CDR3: TGTGCCAGCAGCGTAGGAGCCCCCAATGAGCAGTTCTTC.

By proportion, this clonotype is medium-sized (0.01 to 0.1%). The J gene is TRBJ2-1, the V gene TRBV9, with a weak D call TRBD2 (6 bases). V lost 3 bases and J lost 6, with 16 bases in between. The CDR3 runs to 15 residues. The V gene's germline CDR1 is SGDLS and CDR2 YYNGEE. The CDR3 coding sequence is TGTGCCAGCAGCGGAAGGGACTCCCCGAGCAATGAGCAGTTCTTC. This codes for CASSGRDSPSNEQFF. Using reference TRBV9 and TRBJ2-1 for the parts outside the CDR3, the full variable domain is DSGVTQTPKHLITATGQRVTLRCSPRSGDLSVYWYQQSLDQGLQFLIQYYNGEERAKGNILERFSAQQFPDLHSELNLSSLELGDSALYFCASSGRDSPSNEQFFGPGTRLTVL.

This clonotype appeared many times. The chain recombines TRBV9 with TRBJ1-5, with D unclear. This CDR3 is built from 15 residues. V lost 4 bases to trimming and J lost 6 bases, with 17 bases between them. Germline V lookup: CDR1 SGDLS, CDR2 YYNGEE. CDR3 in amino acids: CASSFDGVVSQPQHF. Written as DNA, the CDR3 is TGTGCCAGCAGCTTCGATGGGGTAGTAAGTCAGCCCCAGCATTTT.

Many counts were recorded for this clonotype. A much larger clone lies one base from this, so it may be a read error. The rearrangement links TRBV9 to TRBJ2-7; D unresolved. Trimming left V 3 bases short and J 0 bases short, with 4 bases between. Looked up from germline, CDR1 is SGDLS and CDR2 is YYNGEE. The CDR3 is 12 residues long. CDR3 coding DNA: TGTGCCAGCAGCGGGAACTCCTACGAGCAGTACTTC. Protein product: CASSGNSYEQYF.

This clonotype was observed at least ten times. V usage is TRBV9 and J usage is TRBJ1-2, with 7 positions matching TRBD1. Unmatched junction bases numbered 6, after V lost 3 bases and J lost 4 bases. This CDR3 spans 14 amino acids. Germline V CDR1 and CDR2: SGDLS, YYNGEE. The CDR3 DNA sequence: TGTGCCAGCAGCGGGACAGGTTCCGGCTATGGCTACACCTTC. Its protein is CASSGTGSGYGYTF.

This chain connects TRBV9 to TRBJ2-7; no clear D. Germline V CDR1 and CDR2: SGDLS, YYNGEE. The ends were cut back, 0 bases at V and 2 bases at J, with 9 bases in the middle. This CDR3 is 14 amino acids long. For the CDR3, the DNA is TGTGCCAGCAGCGTAGAGGTAGGGACCTACGAGCAGTACTTC. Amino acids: CASSVEVGTYEQYF.

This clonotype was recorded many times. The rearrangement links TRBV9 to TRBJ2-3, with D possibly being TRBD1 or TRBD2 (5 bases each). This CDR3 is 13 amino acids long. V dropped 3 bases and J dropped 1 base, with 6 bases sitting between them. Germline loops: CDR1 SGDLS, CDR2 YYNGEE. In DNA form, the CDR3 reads TGTGCCAGCAGCGGGGACCGCACAGATACGCAGTATTTT. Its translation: CASSGDRTDTQYF.

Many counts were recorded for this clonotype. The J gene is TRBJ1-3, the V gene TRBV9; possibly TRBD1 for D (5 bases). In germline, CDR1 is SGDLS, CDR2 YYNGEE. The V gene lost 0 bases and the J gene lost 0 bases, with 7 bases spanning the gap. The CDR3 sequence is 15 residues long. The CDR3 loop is CASSVEGFSGNTIYF. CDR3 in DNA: TGTGCCAGCAGCGTAGAGGGGTTCTCTGGAAACACCATATATTTT.

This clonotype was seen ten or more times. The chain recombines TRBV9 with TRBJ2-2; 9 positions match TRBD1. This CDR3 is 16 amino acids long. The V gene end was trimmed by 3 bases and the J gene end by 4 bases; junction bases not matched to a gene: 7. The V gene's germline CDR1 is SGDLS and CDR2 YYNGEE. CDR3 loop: CASSARTGAITGELFF. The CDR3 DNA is TGTGCCAGCAGCGCCCGGACAGGGGCTATCACCGGGGAGCTGTTTTTT.

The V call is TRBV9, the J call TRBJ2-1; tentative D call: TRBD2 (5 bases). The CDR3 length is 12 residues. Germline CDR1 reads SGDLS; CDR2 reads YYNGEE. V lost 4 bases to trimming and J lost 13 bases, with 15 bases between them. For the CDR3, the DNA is TGTGCCAGCAGCCCTCCAAGCGGAGCTCAGTTCTTC. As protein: CASSPPSGAQFF.

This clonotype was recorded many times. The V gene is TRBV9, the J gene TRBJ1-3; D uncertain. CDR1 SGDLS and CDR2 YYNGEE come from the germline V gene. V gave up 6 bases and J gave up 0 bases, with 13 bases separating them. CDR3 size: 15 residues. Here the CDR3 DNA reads TGTGCCAGCACCCCAAACCCGGACTCTGGAAACACCATATATTTT. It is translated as CASTPNPDSGNTIYF.

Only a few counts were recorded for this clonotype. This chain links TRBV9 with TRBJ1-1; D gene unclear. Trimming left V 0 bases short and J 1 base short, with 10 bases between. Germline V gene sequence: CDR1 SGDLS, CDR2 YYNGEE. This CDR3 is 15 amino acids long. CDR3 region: CASSVGAQPNTEAFF. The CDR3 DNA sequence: TGTGCCAGCAGCGTAGGGGCCCAACCGAACACTGAAGCTTTCTTT.

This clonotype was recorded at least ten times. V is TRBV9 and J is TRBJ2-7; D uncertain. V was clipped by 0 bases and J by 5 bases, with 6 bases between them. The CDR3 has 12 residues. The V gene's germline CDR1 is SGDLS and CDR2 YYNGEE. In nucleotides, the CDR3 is TGTGCCAGCAGCGTAGATGACAACGAGCAGTACTTC. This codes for CASSVDDNEQYF.

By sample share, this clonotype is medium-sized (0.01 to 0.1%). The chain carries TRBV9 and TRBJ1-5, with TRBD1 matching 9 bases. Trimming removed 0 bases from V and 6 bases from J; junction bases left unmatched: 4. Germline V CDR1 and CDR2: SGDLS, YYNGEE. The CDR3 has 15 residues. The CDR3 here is CASSVGTGAAQPQHF. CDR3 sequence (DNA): TGTGCCAGCAGCGTAGGGACAGGGGCGGCTCAGCCCCAGCATTTT.

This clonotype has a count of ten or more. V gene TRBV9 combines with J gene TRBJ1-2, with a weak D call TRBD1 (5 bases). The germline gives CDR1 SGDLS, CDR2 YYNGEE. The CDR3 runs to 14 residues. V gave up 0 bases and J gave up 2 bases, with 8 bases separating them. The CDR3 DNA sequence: TGTGCCAGCAGCGTAGTGGACACGAACTATGGCTACACCTTC. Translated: CASSVVDTNYGYTF. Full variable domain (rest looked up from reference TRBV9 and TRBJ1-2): DSGVTQTPKHLITATGQRVTLRCSPRSGDLSVYWYQQSLDQGLQFLIQYYNGEERAKGNILERFSAQQFPDLHSELNLSSLELGDSALYFCASSVVDTNYGYTFGSGTRLTVV.

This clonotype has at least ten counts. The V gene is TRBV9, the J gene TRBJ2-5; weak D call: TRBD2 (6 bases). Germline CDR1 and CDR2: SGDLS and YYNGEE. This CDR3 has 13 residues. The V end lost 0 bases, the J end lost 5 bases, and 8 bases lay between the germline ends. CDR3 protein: CASSVGGTETQYF. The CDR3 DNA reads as TGTGCCAGCAGCGTAGGCGGGACCGAGACCCAGTACTTC.

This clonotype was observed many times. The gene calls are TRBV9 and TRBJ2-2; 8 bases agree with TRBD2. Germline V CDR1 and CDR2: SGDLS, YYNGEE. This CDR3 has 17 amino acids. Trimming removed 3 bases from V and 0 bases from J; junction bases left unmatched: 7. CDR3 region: CASSAKTGGANTGELFF. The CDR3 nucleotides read TGTGCCAGCAGCGCGAAGACCGGGGGGGCGAACACCGGGGAGCTGTTTTTT.